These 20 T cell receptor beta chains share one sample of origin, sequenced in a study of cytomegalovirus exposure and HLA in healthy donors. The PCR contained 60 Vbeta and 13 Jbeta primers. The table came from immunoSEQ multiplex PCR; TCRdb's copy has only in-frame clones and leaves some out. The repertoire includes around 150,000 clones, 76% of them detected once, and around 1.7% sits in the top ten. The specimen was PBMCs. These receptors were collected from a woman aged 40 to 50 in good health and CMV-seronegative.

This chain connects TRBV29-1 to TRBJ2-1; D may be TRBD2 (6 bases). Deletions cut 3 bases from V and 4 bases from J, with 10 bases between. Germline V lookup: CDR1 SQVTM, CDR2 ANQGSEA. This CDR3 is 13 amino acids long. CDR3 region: CSVDGAGYNEQFF. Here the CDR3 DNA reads TGCAGCGTTGACGGGGCGGGGTACAATGAGCAGTTCTTC.

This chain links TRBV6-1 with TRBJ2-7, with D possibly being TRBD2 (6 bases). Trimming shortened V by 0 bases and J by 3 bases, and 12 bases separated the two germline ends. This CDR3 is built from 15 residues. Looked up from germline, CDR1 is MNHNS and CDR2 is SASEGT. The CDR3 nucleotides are TGTGCCAGCAGTGAAGCCGGCGGGGTTATCTACGAGCAGTACTTC. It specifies CASSEAGGVIYEQYF.

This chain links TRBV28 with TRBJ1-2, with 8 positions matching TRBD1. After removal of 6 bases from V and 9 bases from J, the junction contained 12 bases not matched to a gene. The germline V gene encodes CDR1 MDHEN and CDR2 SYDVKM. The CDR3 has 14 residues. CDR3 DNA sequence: TGTGCCAGCAGAGACCATGGGACAGGCGGAAGCTACACCTTC. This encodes CASRDHGTGGSYTF.

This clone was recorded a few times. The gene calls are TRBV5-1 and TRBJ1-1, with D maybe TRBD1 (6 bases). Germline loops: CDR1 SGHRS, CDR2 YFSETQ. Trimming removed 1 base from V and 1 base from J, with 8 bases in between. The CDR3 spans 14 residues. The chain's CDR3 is CASSLWGQNTEAFF. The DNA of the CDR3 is TGCGCCAGCAGCTTGTGGGGACAGAACACTGAAGCTTTCTTT.

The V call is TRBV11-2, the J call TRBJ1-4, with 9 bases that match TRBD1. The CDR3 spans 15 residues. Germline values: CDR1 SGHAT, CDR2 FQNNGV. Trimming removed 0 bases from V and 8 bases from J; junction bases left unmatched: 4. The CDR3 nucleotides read TGTGCCAGCAGCTTAGATCGGGACAGGGAAGAAAAACTGTTTTTT. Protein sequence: CASSLDRDREEKLFF.

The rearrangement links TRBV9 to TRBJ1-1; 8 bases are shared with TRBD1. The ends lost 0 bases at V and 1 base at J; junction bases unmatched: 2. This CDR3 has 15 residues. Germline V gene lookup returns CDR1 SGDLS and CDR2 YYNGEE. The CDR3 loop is CASSVAGQGNTEAFF. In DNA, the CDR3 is TGTGCCAGCAGCGTAGCCGGACAGGGGAACACTGAAGCTTTCTTT.

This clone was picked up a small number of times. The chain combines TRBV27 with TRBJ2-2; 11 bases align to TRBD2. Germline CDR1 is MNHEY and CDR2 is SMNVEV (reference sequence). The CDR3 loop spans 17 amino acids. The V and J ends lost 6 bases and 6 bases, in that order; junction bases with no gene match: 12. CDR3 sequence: CASRPISGRAFSGELFF. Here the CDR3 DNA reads TGTGCCAGCAGGCCAATTAGCGGGAGGGCCTTCTCCGGGGAGCTGTTTTTT.

The CDR3 DNA is TGTGCCAGCTCCCGGGGGAGCAATCAGCCCCAGCATTTT. Translated: CASSRGSNQPQHF. The chain carries TRBV18 and TRBJ1-5, with D possibly being TRBD1 (5 bases). Per germline, CDR1 KGHSH and CDR2 LQKENI. V was pared by 6 bases and J by 1 base, with 7 bases between. This CDR3 spans 13 amino acids.

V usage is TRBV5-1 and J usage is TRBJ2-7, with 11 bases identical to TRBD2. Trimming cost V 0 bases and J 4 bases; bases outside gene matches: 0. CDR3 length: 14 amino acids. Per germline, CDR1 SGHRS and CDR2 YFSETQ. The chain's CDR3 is CASSLVAGGYEQYF. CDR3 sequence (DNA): TGCGCCAGCAGCTTGGTAGCGGGAGGGTACGAGCAGTACTTC.

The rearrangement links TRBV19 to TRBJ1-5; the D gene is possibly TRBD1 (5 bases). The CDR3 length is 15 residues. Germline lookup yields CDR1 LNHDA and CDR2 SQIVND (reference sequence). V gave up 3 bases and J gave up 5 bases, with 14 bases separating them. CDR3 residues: CASSIGGEWHQPQHF. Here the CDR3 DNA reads TGTGCCAGTAGTATCGGGGGGGAATGGCATCAGCCCCAGCATTTT.

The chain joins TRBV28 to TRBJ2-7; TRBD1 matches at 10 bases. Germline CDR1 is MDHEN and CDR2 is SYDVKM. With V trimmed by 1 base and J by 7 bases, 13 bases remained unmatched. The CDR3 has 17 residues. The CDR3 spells CASSLLVPGQGKWEQYF. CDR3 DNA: TGTGCCAGCAGTTTATTAGTGCCGGGACAGGGGAAGTGGGAGCAGTACTTC.

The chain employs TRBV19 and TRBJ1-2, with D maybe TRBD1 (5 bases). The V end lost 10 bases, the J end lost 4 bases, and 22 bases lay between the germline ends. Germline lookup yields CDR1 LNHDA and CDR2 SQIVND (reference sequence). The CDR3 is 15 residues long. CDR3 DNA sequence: TGTGCCACCCTGACCCCGATCCCCCAGGGCTATGGCTACACCTTC. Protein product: CATLTPIPQGYGYTF.

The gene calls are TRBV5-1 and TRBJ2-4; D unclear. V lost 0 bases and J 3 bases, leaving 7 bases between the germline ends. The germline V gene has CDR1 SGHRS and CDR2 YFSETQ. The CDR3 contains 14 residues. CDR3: CASSLANGKNIQYF. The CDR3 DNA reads TGCGCCAGCAGCTTGGCAAACGGCAAAAACATTCAGTACTTC. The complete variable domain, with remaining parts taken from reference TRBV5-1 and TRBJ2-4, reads KAGVTQTPRYLIKTRGQQVTLSCSPISGHRSVSWYQQTPGQGLQFLFEYFSETQRNKGNFPGRFSGRQFSNSRSEMNVSTLELGDSALYLCASSLANGKNIQYFGAGTRLSVL.

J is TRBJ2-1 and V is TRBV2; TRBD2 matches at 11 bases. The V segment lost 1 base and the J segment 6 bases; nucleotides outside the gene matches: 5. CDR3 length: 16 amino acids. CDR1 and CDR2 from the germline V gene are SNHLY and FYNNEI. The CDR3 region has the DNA TGTGCCAGCAGTGAAGTAGCGGGGGGGCCTCTCAATGAGCAGTTCTTC. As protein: CASSEVAGGPLNEQFF.

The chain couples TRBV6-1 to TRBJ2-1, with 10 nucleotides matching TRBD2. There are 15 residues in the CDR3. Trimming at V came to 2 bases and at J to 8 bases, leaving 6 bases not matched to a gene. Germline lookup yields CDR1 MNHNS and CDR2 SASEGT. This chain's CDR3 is CASSESGTSADEQFF. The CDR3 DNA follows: TGTGCCAGCAGTGAATCCGGGACTAGCGCCGATGAGCAGTTCTTC.

CDR3 protein: CASRSDRNTGELFF. CDR3 in DNA: TGTGCCAGCAGATCCGACAGGAACACCGGGGAGCTGTTTTTT. The J gene is TRBJ2-2, the V gene TRBV2; possibly TRBD1 for D (5 bases). The germline V and J ends were trimmed by 6 bases and 1 base, with 9 bases remaining between them. Germline CDR1 reads SNHLY; CDR2 reads FYNNEI. There are 14 residues in the CDR3.

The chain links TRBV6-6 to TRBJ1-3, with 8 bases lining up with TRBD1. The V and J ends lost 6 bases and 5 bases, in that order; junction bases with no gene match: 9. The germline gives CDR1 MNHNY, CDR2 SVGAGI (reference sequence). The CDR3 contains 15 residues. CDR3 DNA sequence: TGTGCCAGCAGCAATGGACAGGGTAGGAGAAACACCATATATTTT. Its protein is CASSNGQGRRNTIYF.

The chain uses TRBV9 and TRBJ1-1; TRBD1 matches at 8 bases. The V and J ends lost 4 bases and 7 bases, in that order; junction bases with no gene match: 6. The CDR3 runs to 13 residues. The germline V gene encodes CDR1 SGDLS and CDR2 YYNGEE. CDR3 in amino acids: CASSTGTGFEAFF. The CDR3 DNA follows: TGTGCCAGCAGCACAGGGACAGGATTTGAAGCTTTCTTT.

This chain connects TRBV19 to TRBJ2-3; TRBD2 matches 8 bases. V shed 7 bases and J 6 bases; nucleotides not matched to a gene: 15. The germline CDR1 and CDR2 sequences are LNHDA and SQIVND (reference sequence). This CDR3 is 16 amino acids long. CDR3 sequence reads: CASTPGPKREFDTQYF. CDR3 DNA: TGTGCCAGTACCCCGGGCCCAAAGCGGGAGTTCGATACGCAGTATTTT.

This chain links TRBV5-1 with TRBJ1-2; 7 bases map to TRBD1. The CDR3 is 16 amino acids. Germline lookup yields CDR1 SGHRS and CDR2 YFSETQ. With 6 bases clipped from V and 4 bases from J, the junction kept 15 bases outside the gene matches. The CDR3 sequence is CASNLQGGILGYGYTF. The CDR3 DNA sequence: TGCGCCAGCAATCTTCAGGGGGGAATTCTCGGCTATGGCTACACCTTC.